The source of this TCR beta chain is a study of blood T cell repertoires in COVID-19 (dated by TCRdb to 2019 to 2021). Background on the whole study: Collaborator samples came from the United States, Italy and Spain and covered acute and convalescent phases of COVID-19. Subjects who had been exposed to COVID-19, were actively infected with it, or had recovered from it provided the deeply sampled blood TCRbeta repertoires that made up the dataset. The samples were drawn from the first 160 participants of the ongoing ImmuneRACE study and from 1,254 subjects provided by 6 global collaborators. A de-identified subject ID, COVID-19 status, age in years and sex were almost always included in the sample metadata. The repertoires were released in a freely available public database intended as a resource for research on the immune response to SARS-CoV-2. The material from the prospective study consisted of cDNA or gDNA derived from T cells, B-cell-depleted T cells, or PBMCs. Where available, HLA class I and class II types were obtained from metadata supplied by the sample provider rather than from assay-based typing. Study-wide findings and limitations: The quantity of clinical and demographic metadata differed by source and by participant and was supplied without curation.

According to the germline V gene, CDR1 reads ENHRY and CDR2 reads SYGVKD. There are 16 amino acids in the CDR3, from cysteine to phenylalanine inclusive. This entry keeps only the CDR3 DNA: 48 bases, framed from base 1. V is trimmed back by 5 bases and J by 5 bases, and the junction contains 9 bases that no gene match accounts for. The collaborating institutions used their own protocols to collect whole blood in K2EDTA tubes. For TCRbeta analysis, collaborators shipped samples in one of three forms: frozen whole blood, isolated PBMCs, or DNA extracted from either of those sample types. TCRbeta CDR3 regions were amplified from genomic DNA by means of the immunoSEQ Assay, a bias-controlled multiplex PCR. As for the original processing: Nucleated cell counts per sample were estimated from amplification of reference gene primers within the assay. Sequence reads were collapsed and filtered to measure the absolute abundance of every unique TCRbeta CDR3 rearrangement. Productive Simpson clonality was computed per sample as the square root of Simpson's diversity index over productive rearrangements. The immuneACCESS repertoire file appears here via TCRdb, limited to in-frame rearrangements. These files lack a portion of the clones; in checked studies, under half of the deficit traces to unresolved V genes, and the cause of the others is not known. V and J calls plus clone size are reproduced from that table; the DNA served to infer D and trimming. In this sample the table shows 200,000 to 250,000 clones, around four fifths of which occur a single time. Over 15% of the sample goes to the ten largest clones.

Of note for this clone: What antigen it recognizes has not been identified. Qualities for individual bases were not recorded, and no much larger clone is one base off.

The rearrangement combines TRBV10-3 with TRBJ2-2; TRBD1 matches 9 bases in the middle. The sample comprised peripheral blood. The receptor's source is a woman of 80 years or more with active or convalescent COVID-19. The DNA sequence is TGTGCCATCAGTCCAGGACAGGGGAGAGGAACCGGGGAGCTGTTTTTT. Its protein is CAISPGQGRGTGELFF.